This T cell receptor beta chain was captured by sequencing in a study of blood T cell repertoires in COVID-19. This clone was detected only once. In the original processing: Nucleated cell number was recorded as an estimate derived from reference gene primer amplification. Profiled with immunoSEQ multiplex PCR; TCRdb holds only in-frame clones, not every one. From that table come the V and J calls and clone size; the DNA was used to work out D and trimming. The sample records 210,000 or so clones, 84% being singletons. This TCR was recovered from an elderly woman with COVID-19, enrolled during active disease. Sequencing was performed on peripheral blood.

Here the CDR3 reads CASSFGSGTYGYTF. The CDR3 bases are TGTGCCAGCAGTTTCGGTTCCGGGACATACGGCTACACCTTC. This chain links TRBV28 with TRBJ1-2; a possible D gene is TRBD1 (6 bases). Germline V lookup: CDR1 MDHEN, CDR2 SYDVKM. The CDR3 has 14 residues. V was pared by 3 bases and J by 8 bases, with 16 bases between.